The rows below give T cell receptor beta chains drawn from one sample of a study of beta chain features in type 1 diabetes. Assay: immunoSEQ multiplex PCR; the TCRdb copy retains only in-frame clones and omits some. In the table there are more than 250,000 clones, approximately 16% of which are singletons. Sequencing was done on a sample of naive CD4+ T cells from blood. The receptors shown here come from a man in his late teens or twenties with type 1 diabetes. Both conserved end residues are part of each CDR3. The D gene is left open where the match is weak. Size is omitted from some rows. Given values are once, few, many or a class for expanded clones.

d_call: TRBD2
v_call: TRBV7-2
clone_size: few
j_call: TRBJ2-7
cdr3_aa: CASSLVGRDEQYF
cdr3_nt: TGTGCCAGCAGCTTAGTTGGGAGGGACGAGCAGTACTTC

d_call: .
v_call: TRBV5-4
clone_size: few
j_call: TRBJ1-2
cdr3_aa: CASSVAQLNYGYTF
cdr3_nt: TGTGCCAGCAGCGTGGCACAGCTTAACTATGGCTACACCTTC

d_call: TRBD2
v_call: TRBV9
clone_size: .
j_call: TRBJ2-6
cdr3_aa: CASSVAKGGRPSGANVLTF
cdr3_nt: TGTGCCAGCAGCGTAGCTAAGGGCGGGAGACCCTCTGGGGCCAACGTCCTGACTTTC

d_call: TRBD1
v_call: TRBV18
clone_size: .
j_call: TRBJ1-2
cdr3_aa: CASSPSGQGVGYTF
cdr3_nt: TGTGCCAGCTCACCATCGGGACAGGGGGTTGGCTACACCTTC

d_call: .
v_call: TRBV28
clone_size: .
j_call: TRBJ2-7
cdr3_aa: CASSLGARLEQYF
cdr3_nt: TGTGCCAGCAGTTTGGGGGCCCGGCTCGAGCAGTACTTC

d_call: TRBD1
v_call: TRBV5-4
clone_size: few
j_call: TRBJ2-4
cdr3_aa: CASSYLGQVGRLGNIQYF
cdr3_nt: TGTGCCAGCAGCTACCTTGGACAGGTTGGCCGGTTGGGAAACATTCAGTACTTC

d_call: TRBD2
v_call: TRBV29-1
clone_size: .
j_call: TRBJ2-1
cdr3_aa: CSVVNKLAEHNEQFF
cdr3_nt: TGCAGCGTTGTAAATAAACTAGCGGAACACAATGAGCAGTTCTTC

d_call: .
v_call: TRBV29-1
clone_size: few
j_call: TRBJ2-7
cdr3_aa: CSAWDFPGEQYF
cdr3_nt: TGCAGCGCTTGGGACTTCCCAGGCGAGCAGTACTTC

d_call: TRBD1
v_call: TRBV2
clone_size: few
j_call: TRBJ1-3
cdr3_aa: CASRDRGNTIYF
cdr3_nt: TGTGCCAGCAGGGACAGGGGAAACACCATATATTTT

d_call: .
v_call: TRBV6-6
clone_size: few
j_call: TRBJ2-7
cdr3_aa: CASRGTYEQYF
cdr3_nt: TGTGCCAGCCGCGGCACCTACGAGCAGTACTTC

d_call: TRBD1
v_call: TRBV5-4
clone_size: .
j_call: TRBJ2-7
cdr3_aa: CASRRTGGRYEQYF
cdr3_nt: TGTGCCAGCAGGAGGACAGGGGGTAGATACGAGCAGTACTTC

d_call: .
v_call: TRBV20-1
clone_size: .
j_call: TRBJ1-1
cdr3_aa: CSAPGDTEAFF
cdr3_nt: TGCAGTGCTCCAGGGGACACTGAAGCTTTCTTT

d_call: TRBD1
v_call: TRBV18
clone_size: few
j_call: TRBJ2-5
cdr3_aa: CASSPTGVWDRPDF
cdr3_nt: TGTGCCAGCTCACCCACTGGAGTGTGGGACAGACCCGACTTC

d_call: .
v_call: TRBV6-1
clone_size: .
j_call: TRBJ1-2
cdr3_aa: CASSEGPGGYGYTF
cdr3_nt: TGTGCCAGCAGTGAAGGTCCGGGGGGATATGGCTACACCTTC

d_call: TRBD1
v_call: TRBV6-8
clone_size: .
j_call: TRBJ2-1
cdr3_aa: CASSPGGYDERYNEQFF
cdr3_nt: TGTGCCAGCAGCCCAGGGGGTTACGACGAAAGATACAATGAGCAGTTCTTC

d_call: .
v_call: TRBV19
clone_size: .
j_call: TRBJ1-2
cdr3_aa: CASRDDRIEGYTF
cdr3_nt: TGTGCCAGTAGAGACGACAGGATCGAAGGCTACACCTTC

d_call: TRBD2
v_call: TRBV6-6
clone_size: .
j_call: TRBJ2-3
cdr3_aa: CASSYGSGVNTDTQYF
cdr3_nt: TGTGCCAGCAGTTACGGTAGCGGGGTGAACACAGATACGCAGTATTTT

d_call: .
v_call: TRBV28
clone_size: .
j_call: TRBJ2-6
cdr3_aa: CASSLASSGANVLTF
cdr3_nt: TGTGCCAGCAGTTTAGCGAGTTCAGGGGCCAACGTCCTGACTTTC

d_call: TRBD2
v_call: TRBV19
clone_size: few
j_call: TRBJ2-1
cdr3_aa: CASSIEALAGDFYNEQFF
cdr3_nt: TGTGCCAGTAGTATAGAAGCTCTTGCGGGGGATTTCTACAATGAGCAGTTCTTC

d_call: .
v_call: TRBV25-1
clone_size: .
j_call: TRBJ1-2
cdr3_aa: CASSDAANYGYTF
cdr3_nt: TGTGCCAGCAGTGATGCAGCTAACTATGGCTACACCTTC

d_call: TRBD2
v_call: TRBV5-6
clone_size: .
j_call: TRBJ2-1
cdr3_aa: CASGAGYYYNEQFF
cdr3_nt: TGTGCCAGCGGAGCGGGGTACTACTACAATGAGCAGTTCTTC

d_call: TRBD2
v_call: TRBV28
clone_size: .
j_call: TRBJ2-7
cdr3_aa: CASSLLAEGYEQYF
cdr3_nt: TGTGCCAGCAGTTTACTAGCGGAAGGCTACGAGCAGTACTTC

d_call: TRBD2
v_call: TRBV18
clone_size: few
j_call: TRBJ2-3
cdr3_aa: CASSPPSGRTTDTQYF
cdr3_nt: TGTGCCAGCTCACCACCTAGCGGGAGGACCACAGATACGCAGTATTTT

d_call: TRBD1
v_call: TRBV5-8
clone_size: few
j_call: TRBJ2-7
cdr3_aa: CASMGTGLFLAYEQYF
cdr3_nt: TGTGCCAGCATGGGGACAGGCCTCTTTCTGGCGTACGAGCAGTACTTC

d_call: TRBD2
v_call: TRBV19
clone_size: .
j_call: TRBJ2-1
cdr3_aa: CASSKTSGRRDEQFF
cdr3_nt: TGTGCCAGTAGCAAAACTAGCGGGAGACGCGATGAGCAGTTCTTC

d_call: .
v_call: TRBV7-9
clone_size: .
j_call: TRBJ2-7
cdr3_aa: CASSHLEGGRYEQYF
cdr3_nt: TGTGCCAGCAGCCATTTGGAGGGCGGCAGATACGAGCAGTACTTC

d_call: .
v_call: TRBV28
clone_size: .
j_call: TRBJ2-7
cdr3_aa: CASKSAGAGEYEQYF
cdr3_nt: TGTGCCAGCAAATCTGCAGGGGCTGGAGAGTACGAGCAGTACTTC

d_call: .
v_call: TRBV11-2
clone_size: .
j_call: TRBJ2-1
cdr3_aa: CASSLAGSITNEQFF
cdr3_nt: TGTGCCAGCAGCTTAGCAGGGTCGATTACCAATGAGCAGTTCTTC

d_call: .
v_call: TRBV30
clone_size: .
j_call: TRBJ1-5
cdr3_aa: CAWSRAGHQPQHF
cdr3_nt: TGTGCCTGGAGTAGGGCGGGCCATCAGCCCCAGCATTTT

d_call: TRBD2
v_call: TRBV11-2
clone_size: few
j_call: TRBJ2-5
cdr3_aa: CASSRGTSGGAMFETQYF
cdr3_nt: TGTGCCAGCAGCCGAGGGACTAGCGGGGGGGCAATGTTTGAGACCCAGTACTTC

d_call: TRBD2
v_call: TRBV30
clone_size: .
j_call: TRBJ2-7
cdr3_aa: CAWSIGLAGGREQYF
cdr3_nt: TGTGCCTGGAGCATCGGGCTAGCGGGGGGGCGAGAGCAGTACTTC

d_call: .
v_call: TRBV5-1
clone_size: .
j_call: TRBJ2-7
cdr3_aa: CASRRQGSLYEQYF
cdr3_nt: TGCGCCAGTCGCCGGCAGGGAAGCCTCTACGAGCAGTACTTC